Below, one T cell receptor (beta chain) is given with its context. This CDR3 has 15 amino acids. In germline, CDR1 is SSHAT, CDR2 FNYEAQ (reference sequence). The J segment lost 4 bases and the V segment lost 5 bases, leaving 7 bases of the junction unmatched. This sample was included in a study of cytomegalovirus exposure and HLA in healthy donors. The PCR had 60 Vbeta and 13 Jbeta primers. Sequencing used immunoSEQ multiplex PCR; TCRdb keeps in-frame clones, though not all of them. Of 130,000 or so clones detected, roughly two thirds appear once; the ten largest clones hold approximately 1.7%. The sequenced sample consisted of PBMCs. The receptor comes from a male donor in good health and CMV-seronegative. This sequence joins TRBV7-7 and TRBJ2-3; 9 bases fit TRBD2. The CDR3 bases are TGTGCCAGCAGCCCTTTGCGGGGGGGCGCAGATACGCAGTATTTT. Protein product: CASSPLRGGADTQYF.